This TCR beta chain was sequenced in a study of cytomegalovirus exposure and HLA in healthy donors. Regarding the study as a whole: Cytomegalovirus-associated TCR beta chains were listed, numbering roughly 150. Cytomegalovirus status was reportedly diagnosed by the classifier with high sensitivity and specificity. In the 120 or so validation repertoires, under 95% of cluster scores exceeded 0, per a later analysis.

Libraries were prepared by immunoSEQ multiplex PCR; TCRdb keeps only in-frame clonotypes and omits some of them. The sample shows 200,000 or so clones, 84% of them seen only once. The germline V gene has CDR1 SGHRS and CDR2 YFSETQ. V lost 0 bases, J lost 4 bases, and 4 bases stayed unmatched. CDR3 length equals 17 residues. With regard to this clone: Antigen: not known.

The sample taken for sequencing was PBMCs. The rearrangement links TRBV5-1 to TRBJ2-3, with 14 nucleotides matching TRBD2. This clonotype originated in a woman aged 25 to 39 in good health and CMV-seropositive. CDR3 in DNA: TGCGCCAGCAGCTTGGTAGGACTAGCGGGAGGAGCAGATACGCAGTATTTT. It specifies CASSLVGLAGGADTQYF.